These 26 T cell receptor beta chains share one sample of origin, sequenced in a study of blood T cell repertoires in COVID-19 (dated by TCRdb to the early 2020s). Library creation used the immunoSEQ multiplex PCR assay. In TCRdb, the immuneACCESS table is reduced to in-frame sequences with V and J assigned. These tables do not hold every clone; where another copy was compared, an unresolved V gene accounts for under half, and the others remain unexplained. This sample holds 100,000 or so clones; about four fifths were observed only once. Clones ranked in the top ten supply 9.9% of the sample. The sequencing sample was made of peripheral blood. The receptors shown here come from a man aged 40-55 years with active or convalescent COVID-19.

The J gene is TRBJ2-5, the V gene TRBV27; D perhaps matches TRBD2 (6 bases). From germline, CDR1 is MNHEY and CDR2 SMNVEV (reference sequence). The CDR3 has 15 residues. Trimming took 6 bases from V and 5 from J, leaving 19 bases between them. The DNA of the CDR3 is TGTGCCAGCAGGAGCCGGAGGGGCATCTTGGAGACCCAGTACTTC. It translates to CASRSRRGILETQYF.

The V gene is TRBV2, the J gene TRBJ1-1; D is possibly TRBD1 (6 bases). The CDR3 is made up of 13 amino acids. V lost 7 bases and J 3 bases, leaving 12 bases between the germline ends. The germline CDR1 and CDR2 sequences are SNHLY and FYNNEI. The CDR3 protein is CASTTGRDTEAFF. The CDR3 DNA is TGTGCCAGCACCACAGGGCGGGACACTGAAGCTTTCTTT.

CDR3 coding DNA: TGTGCCAGCAGTGAAGAAGGGGCCCAGCATTTT. Amino acid sequence: CASSEEGAQHF. The chain combines TRBV6-1 with TRBJ1-5; possibly TRBD1 for D (5 bases). CDR3 size: 11 residues. V lost 1 base and J 11 bases, leaving 6 bases between the germline ends. Germline assignment: CDR1 MNHNS and CDR2 SASEGT.

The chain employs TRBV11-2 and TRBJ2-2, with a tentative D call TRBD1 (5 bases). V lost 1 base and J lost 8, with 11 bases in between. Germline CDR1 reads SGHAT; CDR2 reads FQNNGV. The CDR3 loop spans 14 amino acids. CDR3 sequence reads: CASSLVQGEGELFF. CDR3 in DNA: TGTGCCAGCAGCTTAGTCCAGGGCGAGGGGGAGCTGTTTTTT.

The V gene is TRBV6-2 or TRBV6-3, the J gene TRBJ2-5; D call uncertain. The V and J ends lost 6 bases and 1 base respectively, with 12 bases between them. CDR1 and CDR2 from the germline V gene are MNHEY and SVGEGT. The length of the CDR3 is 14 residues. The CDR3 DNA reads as TGTGCCAGCAGCCGCCTGAGGTCCCAAGAGACCCAGTACTTC. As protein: CASSRLRSQETQYF.

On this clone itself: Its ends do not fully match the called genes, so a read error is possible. Here the CDR3 reads CASRPGGLAQGTQYF. In DNA, the CDR3 is TGTGCCAGCAGGCCGGGGGGACTAGCCCAAGGGACCCAGTACTTC. V is TRBV7-2 and J is TRBJ2-5; 9 bases are shared with TRBD2. This CDR3 region has 15 residues. Germline assignment: CDR1 SGHTA and CDR2 FQGNSA.

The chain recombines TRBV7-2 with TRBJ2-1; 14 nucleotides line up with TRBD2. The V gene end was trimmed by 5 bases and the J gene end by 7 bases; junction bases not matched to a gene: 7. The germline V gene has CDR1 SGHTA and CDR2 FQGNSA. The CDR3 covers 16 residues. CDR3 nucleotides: TGTGCCAGCAGCCCGATGAGGACTAGCGGGGGGAATGAGCAGTTCTTC. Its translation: CASSPMRTSGGNEQFF. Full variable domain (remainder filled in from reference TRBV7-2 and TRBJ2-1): GAGVSQSPSNKVTEKGKDVELRCDPISGHTALYWYRQSLGQGLEFLIYFQGNSAPDKSGLPSDRFSAERTGGSVSTLTIQRTQQEDSAVYLCASSPMRTSGGNEQFFGPGTRLTVL.

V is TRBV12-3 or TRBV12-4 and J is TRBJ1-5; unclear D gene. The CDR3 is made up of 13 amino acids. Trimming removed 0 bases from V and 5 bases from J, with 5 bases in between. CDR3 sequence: CASSLAGDQPQHF. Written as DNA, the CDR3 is TGTGCCAGCAGTTTAGCGGGAGATCAGCCCCAGCATTTT.

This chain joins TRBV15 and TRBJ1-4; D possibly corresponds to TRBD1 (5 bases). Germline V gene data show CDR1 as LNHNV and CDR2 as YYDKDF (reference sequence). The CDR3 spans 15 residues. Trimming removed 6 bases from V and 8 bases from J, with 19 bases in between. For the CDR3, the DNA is TGTGCCACCAGTCCTCTTCTTGACAGCCCGGAAAAACTGTTTTTT. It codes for CATSPLLDSPEKLFF.

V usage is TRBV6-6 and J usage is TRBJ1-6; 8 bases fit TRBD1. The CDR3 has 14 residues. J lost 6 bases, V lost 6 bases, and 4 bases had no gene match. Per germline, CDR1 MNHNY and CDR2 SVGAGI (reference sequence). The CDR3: CASSTGQANSPLHF. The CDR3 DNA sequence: TGTGCCAGCAGCACGGGACAGGCTAATTCACCCCTCCACTTT.

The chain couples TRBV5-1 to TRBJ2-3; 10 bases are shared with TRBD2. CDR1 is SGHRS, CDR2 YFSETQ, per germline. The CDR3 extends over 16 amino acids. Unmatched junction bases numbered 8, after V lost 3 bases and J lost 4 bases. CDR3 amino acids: CASSSTPGTSADTQYF. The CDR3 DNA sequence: TGCGCCAGCAGCTCAACCCCGGGGACTAGCGCAGATACGCAGTATTTT.

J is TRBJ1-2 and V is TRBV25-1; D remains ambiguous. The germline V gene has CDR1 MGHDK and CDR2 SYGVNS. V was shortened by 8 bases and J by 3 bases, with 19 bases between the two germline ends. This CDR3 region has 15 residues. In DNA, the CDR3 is TGTGCCAGCTCTGGCTGGCCGGGCGGGGACTATGGCTACACCTTC. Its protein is CASSGWPGGDYGYTF.

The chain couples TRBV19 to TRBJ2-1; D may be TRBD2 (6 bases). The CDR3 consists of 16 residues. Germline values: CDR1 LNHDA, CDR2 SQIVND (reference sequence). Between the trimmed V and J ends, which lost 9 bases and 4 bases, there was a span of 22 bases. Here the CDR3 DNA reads TGTGCCAGCAAGGGTCCCATAGCGGACCGGTACAATGAGCAGTTCTTC. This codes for CASKGPIADRYNEQFF.

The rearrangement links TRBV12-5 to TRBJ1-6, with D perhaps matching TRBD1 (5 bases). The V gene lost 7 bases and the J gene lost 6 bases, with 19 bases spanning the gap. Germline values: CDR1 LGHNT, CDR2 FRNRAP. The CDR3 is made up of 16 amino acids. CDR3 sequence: CASVGLERGGNSPLHF. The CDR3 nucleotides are TGTGCTAGTGTCGGTCTAGAGAGGGGAGGTAATTCACCCCTCCACTTT.

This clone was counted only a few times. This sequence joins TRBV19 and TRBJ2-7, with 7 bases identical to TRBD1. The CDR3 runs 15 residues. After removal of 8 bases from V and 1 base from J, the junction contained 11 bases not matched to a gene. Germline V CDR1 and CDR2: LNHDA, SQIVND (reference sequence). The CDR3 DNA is TGTGCCAGTCGAAGCGCCGGGACAGATTCCTACGAGCAGTACTTC. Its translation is CASRSAGTDSYEQYF.

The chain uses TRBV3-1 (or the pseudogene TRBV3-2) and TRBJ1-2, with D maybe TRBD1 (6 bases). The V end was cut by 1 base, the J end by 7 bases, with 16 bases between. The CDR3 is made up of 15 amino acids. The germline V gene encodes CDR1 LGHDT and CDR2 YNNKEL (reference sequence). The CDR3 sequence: CASSQVEGGGGGYTF. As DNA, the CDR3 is TGTGCCAGCAGCCAAGTGGAGGGGGGGGGAGGTGGCTACACCTTC.

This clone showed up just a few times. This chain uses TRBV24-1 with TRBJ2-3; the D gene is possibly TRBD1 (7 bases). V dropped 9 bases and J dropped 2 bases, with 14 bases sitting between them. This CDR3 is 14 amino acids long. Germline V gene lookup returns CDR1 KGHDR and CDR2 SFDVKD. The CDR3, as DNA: TGTGCCACCTCCGGGGGACAGAACACAGATACGCAGTATTTT. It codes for CATSGGQNTDTQYF.

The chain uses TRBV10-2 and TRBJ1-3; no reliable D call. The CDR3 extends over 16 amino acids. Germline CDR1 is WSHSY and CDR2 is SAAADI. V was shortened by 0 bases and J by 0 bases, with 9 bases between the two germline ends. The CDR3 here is CASSESPGPSGNTIYF. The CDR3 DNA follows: TGCGCCAGCAGTGAGTCCCCAGGCCCCTCTGGAAACACCATATATTTT.

CDR3 region: CATSRGGASLEQYF. DNA for the CDR3: TGTGCCACCAGCAGAGGGGGCGCATCACTTGAGCAGTACTTC. V is TRBV15 and J is TRBJ2-7, with D perhaps TRBD1 (5 bases). The length of the CDR3 is 14 residues. CDR1 LNHNV and CDR2 YYDKDF come from the germline V gene (reference sequence). V was shortened by 1 base and J by 7 bases, with 14 bases between the two germline ends.

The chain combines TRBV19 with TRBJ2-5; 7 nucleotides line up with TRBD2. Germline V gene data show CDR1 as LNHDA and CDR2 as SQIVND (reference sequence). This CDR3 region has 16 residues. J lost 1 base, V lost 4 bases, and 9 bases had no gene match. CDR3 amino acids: CASSSLAERFQETQYF. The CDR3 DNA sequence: TGTGCCAGTAGTAGTCTAGCGGAAAGGTTCCAAGAGACCCAGTACTTC.

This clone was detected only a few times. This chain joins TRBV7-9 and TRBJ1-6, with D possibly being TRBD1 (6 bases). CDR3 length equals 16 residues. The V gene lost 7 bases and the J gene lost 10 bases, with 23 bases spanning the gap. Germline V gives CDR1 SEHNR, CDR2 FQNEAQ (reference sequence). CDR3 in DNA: TGTGCCAGCAAGGCTGCTTCAGGGGCCCCTAACTCACCCCTCCACTTT. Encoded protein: CASKAASGAPNSPLHF.

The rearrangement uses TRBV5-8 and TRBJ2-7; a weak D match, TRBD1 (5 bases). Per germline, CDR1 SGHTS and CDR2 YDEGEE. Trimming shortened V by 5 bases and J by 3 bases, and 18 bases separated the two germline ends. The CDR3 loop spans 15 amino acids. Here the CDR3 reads CASSQRQPSSYEQYF. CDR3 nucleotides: TGTGCCAGCAGTCAACGACAGCCCTCCAGCTACGAGCAGTACTTC.

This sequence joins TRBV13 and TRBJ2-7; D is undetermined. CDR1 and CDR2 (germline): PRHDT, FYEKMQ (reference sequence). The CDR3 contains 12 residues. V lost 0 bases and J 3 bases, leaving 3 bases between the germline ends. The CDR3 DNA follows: TGTGCCAGCAGCTTAGGCTTCTACGAGCAGTACTTC. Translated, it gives CASSLGFYEQYF. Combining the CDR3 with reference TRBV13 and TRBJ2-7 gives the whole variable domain AAGVIQSPRHLIKEKRETATLKCYPIPRHDTVYWYQQGPGQDPQFLISFYEKMQSDKGSIPDRFSAQQFSDYHSELNMSSLELGDSALYFCASSLGFYEQYFGPGTRLTVT.

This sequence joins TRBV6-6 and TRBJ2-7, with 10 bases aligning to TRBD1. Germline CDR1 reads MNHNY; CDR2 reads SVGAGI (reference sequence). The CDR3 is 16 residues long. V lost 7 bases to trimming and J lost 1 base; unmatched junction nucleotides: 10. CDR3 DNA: TGTGCCAGCACCCCTTCCCGGGACAGGGGATCCTACGAGCAGTACTTC. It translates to CASTPSRDRGSYEQYF.

CDR3 amino acids: CASSPLRQAPTTNEKLFF. Written as DNA, the CDR3 is TGTGCCAGTAGCCCATTAAGACAGGCGCCTACAACTAATGAAAAACTGTTTTTT. The chain has TRBV19 and TRBJ1-4; a possible D gene is TRBD1 (6 bases). V was cut by 6 bases and J by 0 bases, with 20 bases left in between. Germline CDR1 LNHDA, CDR2 SQIVND (reference sequence). This CDR3 spans 18 amino acids. Combining the CDR3 with reference TRBV19 and TRBJ1-4 gives the whole variable domain DGGITQSPKYLFRKEGQNVTLSCEQNLNHDAMYWYRQDPGQGLRLIYYSQIVNDFQKGDIAEGYSVSREKKESFPLTVTSAQKNPTAFYLCASSPLRQAPTTNEKLFFGSGTQLSVL.

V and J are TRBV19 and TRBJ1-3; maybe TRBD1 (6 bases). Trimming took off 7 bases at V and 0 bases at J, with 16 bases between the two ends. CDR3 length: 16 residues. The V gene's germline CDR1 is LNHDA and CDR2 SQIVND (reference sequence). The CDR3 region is CASIKGGTRSGNTIYF. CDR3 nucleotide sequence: TGTGCCAGTATCAAGGGGGGGACCCGCTCTGGAAACACCATATATTTT.